This T cell receptor beta chain is drawn from a study of cytomegalovirus exposure and HLA in healthy donors. Study observations and caveats: Follow-up analysis later connected one missense variant in DCLRE1C with trimming of TCR beta V- and J-genes. HLA restriction was apparent for most CMV-associated TCR beta chains in a later analysis. In an earlier analysis, productive rearrangement rates for most beta V segments clustered near 87% or 30%.

Both 60 Vbeta primers and 13 Jbeta primers went into the PCR. Source study methods: The authors later counted 65 million to 90 million unique TCR beta chains, some 9.9 million of them shared. Here immunoSEQ multiplex PCR was the method, and the copy in TCRdb shows in-frame clones only, minus some. From that table come the V and J calls and clone size; the DNA was used to work out D and trimming. The record lists 200,000 or so clones, of which the ten most abundant hold 0.74%. On this clone: The antigen remains unidentified.

Germline trimming cut 3 bases from V and 9 bases from J; bases unmatched to any gene: 1. Germline CDR1 and CDR2: SGHRS and YFSETQ. The length of the CDR3 is 13 residues. The sequencing sample was made of PBMCs. The gene calls are TRBV5-1 and TRBJ2-1; 12 positions match TRBD2. The origin of this receptor is a boy aged 10-17 years in good health and CMV-seronegative. CDR3: CASSSSGGVEQFF. CDR3 bases: TGCGCCAGCAGCTCTAGCGGGGGGGTTGAGCAGTTCTTC.